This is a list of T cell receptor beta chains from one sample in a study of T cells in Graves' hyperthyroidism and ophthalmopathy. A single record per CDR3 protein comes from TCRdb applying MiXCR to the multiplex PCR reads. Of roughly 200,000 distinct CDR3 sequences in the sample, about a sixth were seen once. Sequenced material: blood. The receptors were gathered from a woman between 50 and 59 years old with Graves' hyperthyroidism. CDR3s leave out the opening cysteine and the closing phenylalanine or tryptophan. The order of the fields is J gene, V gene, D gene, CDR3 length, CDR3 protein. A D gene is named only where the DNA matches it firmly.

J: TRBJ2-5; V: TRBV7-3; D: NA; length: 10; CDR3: ASSLGDGTQY
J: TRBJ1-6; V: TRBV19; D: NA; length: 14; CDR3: ASSIQGYGWNSPLH
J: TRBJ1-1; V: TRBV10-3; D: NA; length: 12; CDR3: AISEDAWRTEAF
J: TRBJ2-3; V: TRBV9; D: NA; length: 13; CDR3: ASSVDGISTDTQY
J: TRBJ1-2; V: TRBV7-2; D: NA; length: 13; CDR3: ASSLERGTNYGYT
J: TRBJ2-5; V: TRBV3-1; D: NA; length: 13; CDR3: ASSPASPGPETQY
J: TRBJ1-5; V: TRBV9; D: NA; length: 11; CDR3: ASSVDWEQPQH
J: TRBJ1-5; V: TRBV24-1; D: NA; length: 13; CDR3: ATSDSGNSNQPQH
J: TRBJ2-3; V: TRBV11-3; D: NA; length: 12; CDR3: ASSSHRGTDTQY
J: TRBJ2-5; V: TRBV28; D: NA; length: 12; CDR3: ASTSDTGQETQY
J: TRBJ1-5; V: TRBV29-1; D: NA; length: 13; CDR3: SVGQTGDSNQPQH
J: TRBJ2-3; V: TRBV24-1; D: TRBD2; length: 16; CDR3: ATSDLGSGSASTDTQY
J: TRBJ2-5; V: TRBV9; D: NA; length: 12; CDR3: ASSVPDSKETQY
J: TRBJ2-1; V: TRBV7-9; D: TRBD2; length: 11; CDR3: ASRTSGIYEQF
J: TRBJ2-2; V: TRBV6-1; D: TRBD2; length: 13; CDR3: ASSELAGDTGELF
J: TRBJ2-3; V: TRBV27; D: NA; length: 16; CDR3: ASSPDRTRRGKTDTQY